These 5 T cell receptor beta chains share one sample of origin, sequenced in a study of OX40 agonist ivuxolimab in advanced cancers. Generated by immunoSEQ multiplex PCR, the TCRdb table keeps only in-frame clones and is missing some. This sample has 60,000 to 65,000 clones, with about 90% found just once. The sequences come from CD4+ or CD8+ T cells sorted from blood, collected in a trial of the OX40 agonist ivuxolimab. These receptors were collected from an adult with an advanced solid tumor such as melanoma, head and neck, liver or kidney cancer.

The rearrangement links TRBV7-8 to TRBJ2-5; tentatively, D is TRBD1 or TRBD2 (5 bases each). This CDR3 contains 14 residues. Germline V gene sequence: CDR1 SGHVS, CDR2 FQNEAQ. Deletions cut 1 base from V and 4 bases from J, with 10 bases between. CDR3 loop: CASSLGGFSETQYF. CDR3 sequence (DNA): TGTGCCAGCAGCTTAGGGGGGTTCTCAGAGACCCAGTACTTC.

The chain employs TRBV6-1 and TRBJ2-1; D call uncertain. CDR1 is MNHNS, CDR2 SASEGT, per germline. The CDR3 is 14 residues long. Between the trimmed V and J ends, which lost 10 bases and 0 bases, there was a span of 13 bases. The CDR3 loop reads CATLPLSSYNEQFF. CDR3 coding DNA: TGTGCCACCCTCCCTTTAAGCTCCTACAATGAGCAGTTCTTC.

The chain uses TRBV2 and TRBJ2-5; TRBD1 might be the D (5 bases). V lost 3 bases and J 5 bases, leaving 16 bases between the germline ends. The length of the CDR3 is 15 residues. The germline gives CDR1 SNHLY, CDR2 FYNNEI. The DNA of the CDR3 is TGTGCCAGCAGTGACGGACATAGGGGCTATGAGACCCAGTACTTC. Translated: CASSDGHRGYETQYF. The full variable domain, in which reference TRBV2 and TRBJ2-5 provide the parts outside the CDR3, is EPEVTQTPSHQVTQMGQEVILRCVPISNHLYFYWYRQILGQKVEFLVSFYNNEISEKSEIFDDQFSVERPDGSNFTLKIRSTKLEDSAMYFCASSDGHRGYETQYFGPGTRLLVL.

V gene TRBV27 combines with J gene TRBJ2-7, with D possibly being TRBD1 or TRBD2 (5 bases each). The V end lost 3 bases, the J end lost 3 bases, and 12 bases lay between the germline ends. Germline values: CDR1 MNHEY, CDR2 SMNVEV (reference sequence). The CDR3 consists of 14 residues. CDR3 coding DNA: TGTGCCAGCAGTTTGGTCGGGGCTAACTACGAGCAGTACTTC. Translated: CASSLVGANYEQYF.

In this sample, this clone turned up once. The gene calls are TRBV10-3 and TRBJ2-5; perhaps TRBD2 as D (6 bases). V was clipped by 4 bases and J by 4 bases, with 13 bases between them. This CDR3 is 14 amino acids long. The V gene's germline CDR1 is ENHRY and CDR2 SYGVKD. CDR3: CAISGWGGGETQYF. Here the CDR3 DNA reads TGTGCCATCAGTGGATGGGGAGGAGGAGAGACCCAGTACTTC.